Listed here is a single TCR beta chain. Its antigen remains unknown. A single record per CDR3 protein comes from TCRdb applying MiXCR to the 5' RACE reads. The table records over 700,000 distinct CDR3 sequences, around 20% of them present only once. The data derive from a study of CD8 T cells in ankylosing spondylitis. Overall study findings and caveats: It appeared that ankylosing spondylitis blood was characterized by a TCR beta motif of fewer than 10 highly homologous variants.

CDR3 length: 14 amino acids. The germline V gene has CDR1 MGHRA and CDR2 YSYEKL. V trimming: 3 bases; J trimming: 4 bases; junction bases outside the gene matches: 3. Sequenced: blood, either unsorted or a sorted T cell fraction (not recorded which). The gene calls are TRBV4-1 and TRBJ1-5; 7 bases fit TRBD1. The receptor's source is a male donor with ankylosing spondylitis. Written as DNA, the CDR3 is TGCGCCAGCAGCCAGTCGACAGGGAATCAGCCCCAGCATTTT. Translating it yields CASSQSTGNQPQHF.